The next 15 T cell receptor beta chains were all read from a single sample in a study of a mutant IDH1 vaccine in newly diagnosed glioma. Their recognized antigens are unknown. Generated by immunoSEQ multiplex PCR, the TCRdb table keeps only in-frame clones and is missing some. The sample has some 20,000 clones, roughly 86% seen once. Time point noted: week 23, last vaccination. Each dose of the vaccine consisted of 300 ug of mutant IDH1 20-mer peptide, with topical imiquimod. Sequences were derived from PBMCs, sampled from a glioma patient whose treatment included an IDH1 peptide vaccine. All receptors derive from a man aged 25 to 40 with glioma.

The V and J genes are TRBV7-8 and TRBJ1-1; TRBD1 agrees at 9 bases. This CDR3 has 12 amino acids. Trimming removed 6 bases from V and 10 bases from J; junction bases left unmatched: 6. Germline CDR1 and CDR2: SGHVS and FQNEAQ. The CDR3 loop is CASSPQGAGAFF. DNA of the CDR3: TGTGCCAGCAGTCCACAGGGGGCGGGAGCTTTCTTT.

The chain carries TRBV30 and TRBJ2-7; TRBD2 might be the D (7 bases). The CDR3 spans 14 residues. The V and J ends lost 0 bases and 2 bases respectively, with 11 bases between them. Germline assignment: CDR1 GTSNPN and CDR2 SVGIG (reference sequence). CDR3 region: CAWSVGRGPYEQYF. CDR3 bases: TGTGCCTGGAGTGTTGGGCGGGGGCCCTACGAGCAGTACTTC.

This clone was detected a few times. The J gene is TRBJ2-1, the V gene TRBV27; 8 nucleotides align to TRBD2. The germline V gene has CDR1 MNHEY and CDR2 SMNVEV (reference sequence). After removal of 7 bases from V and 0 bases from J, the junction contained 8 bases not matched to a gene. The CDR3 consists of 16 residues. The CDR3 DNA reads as TGTGCCAGCATTCCAACCGGGACTAGCTCCTACAATGAGCAGTTCTTC. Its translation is CASIPTGTSSYNEQFF.

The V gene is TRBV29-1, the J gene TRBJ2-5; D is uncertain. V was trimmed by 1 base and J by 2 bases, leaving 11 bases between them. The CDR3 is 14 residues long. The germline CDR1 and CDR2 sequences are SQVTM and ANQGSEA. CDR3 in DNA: TGCAGCGTTGAAGGGCAGGATTTACAAGAGACCCAGTACTTC. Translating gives CSVEGQDLQETQYF.

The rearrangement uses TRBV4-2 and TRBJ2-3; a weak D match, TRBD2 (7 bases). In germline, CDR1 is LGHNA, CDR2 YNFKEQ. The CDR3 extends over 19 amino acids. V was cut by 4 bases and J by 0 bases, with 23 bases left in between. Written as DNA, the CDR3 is TGTGCCAGCAGCCGAGGGGGGGGCGGGAGTGAGCCTAGCACAGATACGCAGTATTTT. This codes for CASSRGGGGSEPSTDTQYF.

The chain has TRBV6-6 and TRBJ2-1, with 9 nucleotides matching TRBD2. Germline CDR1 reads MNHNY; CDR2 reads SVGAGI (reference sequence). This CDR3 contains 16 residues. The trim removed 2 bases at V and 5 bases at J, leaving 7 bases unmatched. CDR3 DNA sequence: TGTGCCAGCAGTTACGAAGCGGGAGGTCTTAACAATGAGCAGTTCTTC. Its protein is CASSYEAGGLNNEQFF.

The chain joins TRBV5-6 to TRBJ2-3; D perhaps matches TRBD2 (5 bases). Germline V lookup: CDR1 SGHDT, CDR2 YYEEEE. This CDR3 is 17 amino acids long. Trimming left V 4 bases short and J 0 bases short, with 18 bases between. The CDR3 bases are TGTGCCAGCAGCCCCGGCGTGCGGGTAAAGAGCACAGATACGCAGTATTTT. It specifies CASSPGVRVKSTDTQYF. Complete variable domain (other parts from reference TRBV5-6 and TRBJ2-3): DAGVTQSPTHLIKTRGQQVTLRCSPKSGHDTVSWYQQALGQGPQFIFQYYEEEERQRGNFPDRFSGHQFPNYSSELNVNALLLGDSALYLCASSPGVRVKSTDTQYFGPGTRLTVL.

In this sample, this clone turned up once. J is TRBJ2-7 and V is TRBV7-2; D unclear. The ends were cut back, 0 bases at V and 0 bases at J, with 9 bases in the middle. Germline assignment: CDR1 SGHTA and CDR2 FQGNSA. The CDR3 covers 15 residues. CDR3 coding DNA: TGTGCCAGCAGCTTAGCGGGGATAGTCTCCTACGAGCAGTACTTC. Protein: CASSLAGIVSYEQYF.

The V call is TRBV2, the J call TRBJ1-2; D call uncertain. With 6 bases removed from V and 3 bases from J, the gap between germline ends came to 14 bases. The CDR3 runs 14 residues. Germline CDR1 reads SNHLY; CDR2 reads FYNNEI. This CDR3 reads CASSIDLRDYGYTF. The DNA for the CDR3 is TGTGCCAGCAGCATAGACCTTAGAGACTATGGCTACACCTTC.

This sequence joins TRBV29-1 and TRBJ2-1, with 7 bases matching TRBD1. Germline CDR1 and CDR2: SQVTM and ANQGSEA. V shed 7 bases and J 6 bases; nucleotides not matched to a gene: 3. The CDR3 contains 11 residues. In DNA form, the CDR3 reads TGCAGCGGGTACAGGGGCAATGAGCAGTTCTTC. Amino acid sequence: CSGYRGNEQFF.

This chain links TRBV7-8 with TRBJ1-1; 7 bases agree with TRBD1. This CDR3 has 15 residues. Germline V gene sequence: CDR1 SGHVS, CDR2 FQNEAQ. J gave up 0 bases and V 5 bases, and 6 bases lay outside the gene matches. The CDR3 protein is CASSMDRYMNTEAFF. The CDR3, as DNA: TGTGCCAGCAGCATGGACAGGTACATGAACACTGAAGCTTTCTTT. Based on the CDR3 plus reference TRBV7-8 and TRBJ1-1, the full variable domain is GAGVSQSPRYKVAKRGQDVALRCDPISGHVSLFWYQQALGQGPEFLTYFQNEAQLDKSGLPSDRFFAERPEGSVSTLKIQRTQQEDSAVYLCASSMDRYMNTEAFFGQGTRLTVV.

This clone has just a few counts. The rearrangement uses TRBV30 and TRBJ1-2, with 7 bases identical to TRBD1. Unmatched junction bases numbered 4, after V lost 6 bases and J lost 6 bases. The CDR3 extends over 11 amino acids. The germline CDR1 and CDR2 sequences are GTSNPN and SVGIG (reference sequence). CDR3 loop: CACLRGNGYTF. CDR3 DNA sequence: TGTGCCTGTCTCAGGGGGAATGGCTACACCTTC.

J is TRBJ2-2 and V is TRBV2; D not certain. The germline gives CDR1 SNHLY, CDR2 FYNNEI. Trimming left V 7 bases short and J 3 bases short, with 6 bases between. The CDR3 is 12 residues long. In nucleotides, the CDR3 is TGTGCCAGCATTGGGTACACCGGGGAGCTGTTTTTT. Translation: CASIGYTGELFF.

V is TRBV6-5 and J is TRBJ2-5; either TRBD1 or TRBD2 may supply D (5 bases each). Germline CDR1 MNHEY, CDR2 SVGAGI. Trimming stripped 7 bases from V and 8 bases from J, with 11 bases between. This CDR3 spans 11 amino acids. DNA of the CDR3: TGTGCCAGCACGAACCGGGACACCCAGTACTTC. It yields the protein CASTNRDTQYF.

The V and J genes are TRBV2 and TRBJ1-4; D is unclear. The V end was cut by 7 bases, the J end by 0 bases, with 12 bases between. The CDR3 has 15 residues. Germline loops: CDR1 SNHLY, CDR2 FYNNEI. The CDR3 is CASIIAGATNEKLFF. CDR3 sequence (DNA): TGTGCCAGCATTATCGCAGGTGCAACTAATGAAAAACTGTTTTTT.